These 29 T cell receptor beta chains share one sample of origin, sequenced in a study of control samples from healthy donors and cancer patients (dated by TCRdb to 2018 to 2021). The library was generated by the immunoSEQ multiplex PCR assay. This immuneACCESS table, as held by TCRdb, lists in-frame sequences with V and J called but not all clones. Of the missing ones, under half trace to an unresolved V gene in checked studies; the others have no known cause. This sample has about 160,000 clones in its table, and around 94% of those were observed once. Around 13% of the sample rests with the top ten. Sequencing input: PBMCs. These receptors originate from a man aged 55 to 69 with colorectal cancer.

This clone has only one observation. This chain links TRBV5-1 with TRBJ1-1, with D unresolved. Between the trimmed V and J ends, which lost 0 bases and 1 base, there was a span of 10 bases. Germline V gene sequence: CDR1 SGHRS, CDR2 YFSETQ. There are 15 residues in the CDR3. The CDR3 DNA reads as TGCGCCAGCAGCTTGGTTGGCGGTGGGAACACTGAAGCTTTCTTT. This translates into CASSLVGGGNTEAFF.

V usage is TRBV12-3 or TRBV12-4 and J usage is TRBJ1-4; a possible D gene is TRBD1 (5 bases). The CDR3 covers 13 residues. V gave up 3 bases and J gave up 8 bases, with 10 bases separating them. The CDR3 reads CASSLGWGEKLFF. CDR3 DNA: TGTGCCAGCAGTTTGGGTTGGGGGGAAAAACTGTTTTTT.

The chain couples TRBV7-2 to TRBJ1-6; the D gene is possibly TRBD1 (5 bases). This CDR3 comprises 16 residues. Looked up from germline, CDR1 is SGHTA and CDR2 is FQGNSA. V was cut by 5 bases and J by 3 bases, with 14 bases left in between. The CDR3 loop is CASSPGRRGYNSPLHF. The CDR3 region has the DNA TGTGCCAGCAGCCCGGGGAGGAGGGGCTATAATTCACCCCTCCACTTT. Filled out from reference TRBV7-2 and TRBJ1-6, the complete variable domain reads GAGVSQSPSNKVTEKGKDVELRCDPISGHTALYWYRQSLGQGLEFLIYFQGNSAPDKSGLPSDRFSAERTGGSVSTLTIQRTQQEDSAVYLCASSPGRRGYNSPLHFGNGTRLTVT.

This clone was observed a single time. This CDR3 is CASSPQTVSSGNTIYF. The CDR3 nucleotides are TGCGCCAGCAGCCCGCAGACTGTGAGCTCTGGAAACACCATATATTTT. The chain combines TRBV4-1 with TRBJ1-3, with unresolved D. CDR1 is MGHRA, CDR2 YSYEKL, per germline. Between the trimmed V and J ends, which lost 4 bases and 0 bases, there was a span of 13 bases. The CDR3 runs 16 residues.

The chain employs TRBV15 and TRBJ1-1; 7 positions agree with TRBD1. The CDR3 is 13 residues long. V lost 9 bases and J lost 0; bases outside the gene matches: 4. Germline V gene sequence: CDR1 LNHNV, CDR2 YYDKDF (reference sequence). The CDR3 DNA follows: TGTGCCACTAGGGACAGCATGAACACTGAAGCTTTCTTT. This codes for CATRDSMNTEAFF.

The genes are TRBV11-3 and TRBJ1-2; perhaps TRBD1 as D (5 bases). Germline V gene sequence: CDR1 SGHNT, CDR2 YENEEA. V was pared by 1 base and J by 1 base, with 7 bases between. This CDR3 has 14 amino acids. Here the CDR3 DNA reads TGTGCCAGCAGCTTAGGACAGATTAACTATGGCTACACCTTC. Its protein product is CASSLGQINYGYTF.

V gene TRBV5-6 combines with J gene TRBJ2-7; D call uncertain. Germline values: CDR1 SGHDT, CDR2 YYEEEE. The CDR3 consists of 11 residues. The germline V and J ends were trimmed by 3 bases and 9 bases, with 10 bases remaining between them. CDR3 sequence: CASSSRAAQYF. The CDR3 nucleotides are TGTGCCAGCAGCTCTCGGGCGGCGCAGTACTTC.

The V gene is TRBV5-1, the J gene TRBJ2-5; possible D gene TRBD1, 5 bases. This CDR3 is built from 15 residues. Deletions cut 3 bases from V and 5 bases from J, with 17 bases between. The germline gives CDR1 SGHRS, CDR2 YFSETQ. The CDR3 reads CASSWQAGLEETQYF. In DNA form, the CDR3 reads TGCGCCAGCAGCTGGCAGGCAGGGCTGGAGGAGACCCAGTACTTC.

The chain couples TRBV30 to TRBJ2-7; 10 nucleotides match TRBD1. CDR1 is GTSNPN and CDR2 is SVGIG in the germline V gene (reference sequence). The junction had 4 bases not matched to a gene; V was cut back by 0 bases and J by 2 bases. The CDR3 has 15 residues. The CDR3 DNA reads TGTGCCTGGAGTGTTGTGGGACAGGGGACCTACGAGCAGTACTTC. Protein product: CAWSVVGQGTYEQYF.

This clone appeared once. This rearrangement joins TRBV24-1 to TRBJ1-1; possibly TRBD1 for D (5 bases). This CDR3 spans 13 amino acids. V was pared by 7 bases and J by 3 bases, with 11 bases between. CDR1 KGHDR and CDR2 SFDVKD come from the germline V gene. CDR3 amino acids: CATRPQGDTEAFF. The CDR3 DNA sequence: TGTGCCACCAGGCCGCAGGGTGACACTGAAGCTTTCTTT.

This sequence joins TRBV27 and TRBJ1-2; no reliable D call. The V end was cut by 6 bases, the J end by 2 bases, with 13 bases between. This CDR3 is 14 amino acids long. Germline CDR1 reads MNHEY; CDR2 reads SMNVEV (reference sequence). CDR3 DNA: TGTGCCAGCAGGCGGGTTCCAGACAACTATGGCTACACCTTC. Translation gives CASRRVPDNYGYTF.

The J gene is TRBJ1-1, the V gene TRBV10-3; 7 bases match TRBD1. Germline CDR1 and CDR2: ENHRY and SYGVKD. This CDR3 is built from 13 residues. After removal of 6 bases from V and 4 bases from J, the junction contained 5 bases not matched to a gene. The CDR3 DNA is TGTGCCATCAGCGAACAGGGGTCCACTGAAGCTTTCTTT. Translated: CAISEQGSTEAFF.

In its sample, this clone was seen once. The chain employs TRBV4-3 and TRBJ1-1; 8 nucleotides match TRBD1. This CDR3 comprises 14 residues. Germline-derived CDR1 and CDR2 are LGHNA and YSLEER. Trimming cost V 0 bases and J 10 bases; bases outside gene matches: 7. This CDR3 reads CASSQDSGQGVAFF. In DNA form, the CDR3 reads TGCGCCAGCAGCCAAGATTCCGGACAGGGAGTAGCTTTCTTT.

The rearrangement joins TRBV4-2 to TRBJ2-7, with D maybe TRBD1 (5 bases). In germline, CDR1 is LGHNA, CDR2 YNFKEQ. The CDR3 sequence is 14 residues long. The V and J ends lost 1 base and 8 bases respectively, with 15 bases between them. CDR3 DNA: TGTGCCAGCAGCCAAGCGGTGGACACCGAACAGCAGTACTTC. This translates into CASSQAVDTEQQYF.

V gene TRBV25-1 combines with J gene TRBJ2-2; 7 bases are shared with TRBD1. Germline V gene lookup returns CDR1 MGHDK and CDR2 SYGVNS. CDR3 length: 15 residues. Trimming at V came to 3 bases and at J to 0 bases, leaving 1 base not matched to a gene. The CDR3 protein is CASSETGPNTGELFF. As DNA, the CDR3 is TGTGCCAGCAGTGAGACAGGGCCGAACACCGGGGAGCTGTTTTTT.

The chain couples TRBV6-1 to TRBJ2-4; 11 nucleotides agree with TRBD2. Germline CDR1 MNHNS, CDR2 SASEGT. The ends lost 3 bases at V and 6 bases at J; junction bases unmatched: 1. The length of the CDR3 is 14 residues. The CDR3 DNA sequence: TGTGCCAGCAGTGAGGGGACTAGCGGAAACATTCAGTACTTC. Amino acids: CASSEGTSGNIQYF.

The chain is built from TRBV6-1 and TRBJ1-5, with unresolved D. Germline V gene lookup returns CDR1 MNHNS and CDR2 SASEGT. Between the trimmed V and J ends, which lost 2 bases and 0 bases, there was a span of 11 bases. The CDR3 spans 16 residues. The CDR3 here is CASSEWADYSNQPQHF. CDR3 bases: TGTGCCAGCAGTGAATGGGCAGATTATAGCAATCAGCCCCAGCATTTT.

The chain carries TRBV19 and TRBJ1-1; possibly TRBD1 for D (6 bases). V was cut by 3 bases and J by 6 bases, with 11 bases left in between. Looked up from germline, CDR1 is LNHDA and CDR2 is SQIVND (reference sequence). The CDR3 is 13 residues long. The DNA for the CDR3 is TGTGCCAGTAGTATCGGGGGGGCTTCTGAAGCTTTCTTT. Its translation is CASSIGGASEAFF.

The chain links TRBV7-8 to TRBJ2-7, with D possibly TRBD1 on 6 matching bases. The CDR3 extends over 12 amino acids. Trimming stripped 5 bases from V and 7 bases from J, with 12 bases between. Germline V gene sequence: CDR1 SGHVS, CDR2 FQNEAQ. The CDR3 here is CASSPQGREQYF. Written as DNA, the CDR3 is TGTGCCAGCAGCCCACAGGGTCGGGAGCAGTACTTC.

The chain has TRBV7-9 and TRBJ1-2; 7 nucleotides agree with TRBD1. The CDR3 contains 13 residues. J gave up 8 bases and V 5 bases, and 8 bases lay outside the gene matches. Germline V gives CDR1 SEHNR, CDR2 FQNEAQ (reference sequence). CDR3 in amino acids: CASSPDRVGGYTF. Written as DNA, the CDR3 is TGTGCCAGCAGCCCCGACAGGGTCGGCGGCTACACCTTC.

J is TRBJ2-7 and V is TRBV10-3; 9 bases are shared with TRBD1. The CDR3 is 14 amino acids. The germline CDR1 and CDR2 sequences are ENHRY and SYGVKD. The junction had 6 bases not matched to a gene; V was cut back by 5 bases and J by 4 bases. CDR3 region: CAISSGTGTYEQYF. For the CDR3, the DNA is TGTGCCATCAGTTCCGGGACAGGGACTTACGAGCAGTACTTC.

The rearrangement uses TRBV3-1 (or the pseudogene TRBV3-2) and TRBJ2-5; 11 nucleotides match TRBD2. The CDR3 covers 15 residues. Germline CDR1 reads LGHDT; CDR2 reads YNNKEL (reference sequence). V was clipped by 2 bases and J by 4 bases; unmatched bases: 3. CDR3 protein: CASSQLLAGGETQYF. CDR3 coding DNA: TGTGCCAGCAGCCAACTCCTAGCGGGGGGAGAGACCCAGTACTTC.

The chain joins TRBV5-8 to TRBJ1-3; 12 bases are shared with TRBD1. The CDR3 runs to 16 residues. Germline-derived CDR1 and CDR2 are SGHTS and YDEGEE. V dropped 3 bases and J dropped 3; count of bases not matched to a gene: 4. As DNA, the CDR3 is TGTGCCAGCAGCTCGGGGACAGGGGGCATTGGAAACACCATATATTTT. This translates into CASSSGTGGIGNTIYF.

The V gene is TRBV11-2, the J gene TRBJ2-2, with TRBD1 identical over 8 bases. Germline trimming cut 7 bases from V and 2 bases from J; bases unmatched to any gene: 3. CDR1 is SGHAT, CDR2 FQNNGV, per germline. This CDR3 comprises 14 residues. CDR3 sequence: CASIQGANTGELFF. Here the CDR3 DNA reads TGTGCCAGCATCCAGGGGGCAAACACCGGGGAGCTGTTTTTT.

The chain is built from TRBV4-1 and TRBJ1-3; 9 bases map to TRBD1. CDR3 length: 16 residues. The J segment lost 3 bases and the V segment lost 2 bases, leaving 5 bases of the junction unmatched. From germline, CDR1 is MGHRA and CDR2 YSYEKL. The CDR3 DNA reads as TGCGCCAGCAGCCAATTACAGGGGGCGAGTGGAAACACCATATATTTT. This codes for CASSQLQGASGNTIYF.

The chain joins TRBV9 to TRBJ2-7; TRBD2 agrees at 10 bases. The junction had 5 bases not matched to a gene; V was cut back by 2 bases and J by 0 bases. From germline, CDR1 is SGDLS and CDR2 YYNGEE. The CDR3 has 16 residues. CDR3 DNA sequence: TGTGCCAGCAGCGTGCTTGGGACTAGCGCCTCCTACGAGCAGTACTTC. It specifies CASSVLGTSASYEQYF.

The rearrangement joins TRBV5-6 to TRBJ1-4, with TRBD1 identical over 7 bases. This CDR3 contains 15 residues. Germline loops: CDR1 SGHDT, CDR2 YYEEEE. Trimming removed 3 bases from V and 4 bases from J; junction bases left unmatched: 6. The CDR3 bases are TGTGCCAGCAGCTCCGGACAGGCGATTAATGAAAAACTGTTTTTT. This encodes CASSSGQAINEKLFF.

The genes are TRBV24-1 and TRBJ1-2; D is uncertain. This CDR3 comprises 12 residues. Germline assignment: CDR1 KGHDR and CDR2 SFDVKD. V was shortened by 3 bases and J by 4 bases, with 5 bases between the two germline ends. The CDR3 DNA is TGTGCCACCAGTGATGCGGTCTATGGCTACACCTTC. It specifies CATSDAVYGYTF.

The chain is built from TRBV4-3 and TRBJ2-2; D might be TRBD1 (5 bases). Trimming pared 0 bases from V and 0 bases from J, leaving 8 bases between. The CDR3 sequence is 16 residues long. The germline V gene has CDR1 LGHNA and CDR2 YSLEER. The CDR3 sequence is CASSQDRQTNTGELFF. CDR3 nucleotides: TGCGCCAGCAGCCAAGACAGACAGACGAACACCGGGGAGCTGTTTTTT.